The rows below give T cell receptor beta chains drawn from one sample of a study of PD-1 blockade in classical Hodgkin lymphoma. Using immunoSEQ multiplex PCR, the repertoire was profiled, and TCRdb retains in-frame clones only, with some absent. The profile covers 150,000 or so clones, with just under 80% appearing a single time and over 7.5% taken by the ten largest. Sequencing was performed on peripheral blood mononuclear cells (PBMCs), taken before the second cycle of nivolumab. The source is a human donor with classical Hodgkin lymphoma. Each CDR3 is given with its conserved first and last residue. Each record gives: clone size, V gene, D gene, J gene, CDR3 DNA, CDR3 protein. A D gene is named only where the DNA matches it firmly. The listing skips clone size in some rows; elsewhere it reads once, few, many or a size class.

size: .
V: TRBV4-1
D: .
J: TRBJ1-4
DNA: TGCGCCAGCAGCCATTTAAGGGACTCACATAAAAAACTGTTTTTT
CDR3: CASSHLRDSHKKLFF

size: .
V: TRBV7-2
D: .
J: TRBJ2-4
DNA: TGTGCCAGCAGCCCCCAAGGCGGGCTAGCCAAAAACATTCAGTACTTC
CDR3: CASSPQGGLAKNIQYF

size: .
V: TRBV5-4
D: TRBD2
J: TRBJ2-1
DNA: TGTGCCAGCGGTGGACTAGCGGGAGGGTACAATGAGCAGTTCTTC
CDR3: CASGGLAGGYNEQFF

size: once
V: TRBV9
D: TRBD1
J: TRBJ1-1
DNA: TGTGCCAGCAGCCCAAGACAGGGTAGAACTGAAGCTTTCTTT
CDR3: CASSPRQGRTEAFF

size: .
V: TRBV7-9
D: TRBD1
J: TRBJ2-1
DNA: TGTGCCAGCAGCCCGAACCCGGGACAGGGGCTGAGCTCCTACAATGAGCAGTTCTTC
CDR3: CASSPNPGQGLSSYNEQFF

size: .
V: TRBV6-5
D: .
J: TRBJ1-2
DNA: TGTGCCAGCAGTTACTCTCTGGCCCGCTATGGCTACACCTTC
CDR3: CASSYSLARYGYTF

size: .
V: TRBV4-3
D: .
J: TRBJ2-5
DNA: TGCGCCAGCACCTCCGGAGGAGACCTCCAAGAGACCCAGTACTTC
CDR3: CASTSGGDLQETQYF

size: .
V: TRBV6-5
D: .
J: TRBJ1-6
DNA: TGTGCCAGCAGTTACTCCCCCCGGTCAGGGGACGGACCCCTCCACTTT
CDR3: CASSYSPRSGDGPLHF

size: .
V: TRBV4-3
D: .
J: TRBJ2-3
DNA: TGCGCCAGCAGCCAACTCCGGGGGCTCGGTGGAGATACGCAGTATTTT
CDR3: CASSQLRGLGGDTQYF

size: .
V: TRBV7-3
D: TRBD2
J: TRBJ2-7
DNA: TGTGCCAGCAGCTTAATAAGGCTTGCTAGCGGGCTAATTCGTACGCTTCGGGAGCAGTACTTC
CDR3: CASSLIRLASGLIRTLREQYF

size: once
V: TRBV29-1
D: .
J: TRBJ1-1
DNA: TGCAGCGTCCGACAGGTCTATCTTAACACTGAAGCTTTCTTT
CDR3: CSVRQVYLNTEAFF

size: .
V: TRBV12-5
D: TRBD2
J: TRBJ2-1
DNA: TGTGCTAGTGCTCTGGGACTAGCGGGGAGCTCCTACAATGAGCAGTTCTTC
CDR3: CASALGLAGSSYNEQFF

size: .
V: TRBV7-6
D: .
J: TRBJ1-1
DNA: TGTGCCAGCAGCTTAGCGCACAGCATGAACACTGAAGCTTTCTTT
CDR3: CASSLAHSMNTEAFF

size: .
V: TRBV27
D: TRBD1
J: TRBJ1-2
DNA: TGTGCCAGCAGTTTAAGGCCGGGACAGGGGGGCTATGGCTACACCTTC
CDR3: CASSLRPGQGGYGYTF

size: once
V: TRBV6-4
D: .
J: TRBJ2-2
DNA: TGTGCCAGCAGTCAACAGGGCACCGGGGAGCTGTTTTTT
CDR3: CASSQQGTGELFF

size: .
V: TRBV28
D: .
J: TRBJ2-7
DNA: TGTGCCAGCAGTGTGGCCGGGAGTCTCTCCTACGAGCAGTACTTC
CDR3: CASSVAGSLSYEQYF

size: .
V: TRBV6-1
D: .
J: TRBJ1-5
DNA: TGTGCCAGCAGTGAAGCCCGGCAGGGTAGAAATCAGCCCCAGCATTTT
CDR3: CASSEARQGRNQPQHF

size: .
V: TRBV7-2
D: .
J: TRBJ1-2
DNA: TGTGCCAGCAGCGTAGACATAACCTATGGCTACACCTTC
CDR3: CASSVDITYGYTF

size: .
V: TRBV6-1
D: .
J: TRBJ1-4
DNA: TGTGCCAGCAGTGGCAGGGCCCCTAATGAAAAACTGTTTTTT
CDR3: CASSGRAPNEKLFF

size: .
V: TRBV5-1
D: .
J: TRBJ2-3
DNA: TGCGCCAGCAGCACAGGGCGCCCTTCAGGGTCAATTTACACAGATACGCAGTATTTT
CDR3: CASSTGRPSGSIYTDTQYF

size: .
V: TRBV28
D: .
J: TRBJ2-7
DNA: TGTGCCAGCAGTTTAGGTCTCCAGGACGCCTACGAGCAGTACTTC
CDR3: CASSLGLQDAYEQYF

size: .
V: TRBV4-1
D: TRBD1
J: TRBJ2-4
DNA: TGCGCCAGCAGCCAAGATCAGGGGGTTGGGGACAGGAAAAACATTCAGTACTTC
CDR3: CASSQDQGVGDRKNIQYF

size: .
V: TRBV7-4
D: .
J: TRBJ2-7
DNA: TGTGCCAGCAGCTTAGCGTTGTCGGTCACCTCCTACGAGCAGTACTTC
CDR3: CASSLALSVTSYEQYF

size: .
V: TRBV7-6
D: .
J: TRBJ2-7
DNA: TGTGCCAGCAGCTTAGGGCCGGCGGCGCAGTACTTC
CDR3: CASSLGPAAQYF

size: .
V: TRBV7-2
D: .
J: TRBJ2-7
DNA: TGTGCCAGCAGCTTAGCCTCATCAGGGGATACATTCTCCTACGAGCAGTACTTC
CDR3: CASSLASSGDTFSYEQYF

size: few
V: TRBV19
D: .
J: TRBJ1-2
DNA: TGTGCCAGTACCGCCGCCTCCTATGGCTACACCTTC
CDR3: CASTAASYGYTF

size: once
V: TRBV10-3
D: TRBD2
J: TRBJ2-7
DNA: TGTGCCATCAGAGACAGCGGGAACTCCTACGAGCAGTACTTC
CDR3: CAIRDSGNSYEQYF

size: .
V: TRBV5-1
D: .
J: TRBJ1-3
DNA: TGCGCCAGCAGCTCTGGAGGTGTGAGAAACACCATATATTTT
CDR3: CASSSGGVRNTIYF

size: .
V: TRBV5-1
D: TRBD1
J: TRBJ1-2
DNA: TGCGCCAGCAGCTTAACAACAGGGGTGAACTATGGCTACACCTTC
CDR3: CASSLTTGVNYGYTF

size: .
V: TRBV19
D: .
J: TRBJ1-2
DNA: TGTGCCAGTAGTAGTACTCAACGGGGGTATGGCTACACCTTC
CDR3: CASSSTQRGYGYTF

size: .
V: TRBV18
D: .
J: TRBJ2-7
DNA: TGTGCCAGCTCACCGGAAGAGGTGAACGAGCAGTACTTC
CDR3: CASSPEEVNEQYF

size: .
V: TRBV19
D: TRBD1
J: TRBJ1-2
DNA: TGTGCCAGTACCCCCACGAAGGACAGGGGGCTGTATGGCTACACCTTC
CDR3: CASTPTKDRGLYGYTF

size: .
V: TRBV18
D: TRBD1
J: TRBJ1-4
DNA: TGTGCCAGCTCACCCCCGGGACAGGGGGGTGAAAAACTGTTTTTT
CDR3: CASSPPGQGGEKLFF

size: .
V: TRBV4-1
D: .
J: TRBJ2-4
DNA: TGCGCCAGCAGCCAAGAAGGTAGCAGGGGAAATGACATTCAGTACTTC
CDR3: CASSQEGSRGNDIQYF

size: .
V: TRBV27
D: .
J: TRBJ1-1
DNA: TGTGCCAGCAGTTTATCGGGGGCGACTAGGACGACTTTCTTT
CDR3: CASSLSGATRTTFF

size: .
V: TRBV15
D: .
J: TRBJ2-3
DNA: TGTGCCACCAGCAGTCTCATGAGGGTCTCAGATACGCAGTATTTT
CDR3: CATSSLMRVSDTQYF

size: .
V: TRBV18
D: .
J: TRBJ2-5
DNA: TGTGCCAGCTCACCCCGACAGCAAGAGACCCAGTACTTC
CDR3: CASSPRQQETQYF

size: .
V: TRBV4-1
D: .
J: TRBJ2-1
DNA: TGCGCCAGCAGCCAAGCCCCCCTGGGCGGGATCTACAATGAGCAGTTCTTC
CDR3: CASSQAPLGGIYNEQFF

size: .
V: TRBV4-2
D: TRBD2
J: TRBJ2-7
DNA: TGTGCCAGCAGCCATTCGGGGGGGAGCTCCTACGAGCAGTACTTC
CDR3: CASSHSGGSSYEQYF

size: .
V: TRBV11-1
D: .
J: TRBJ2-1
DNA: TGTGCCAGCAGAGGGGATGGACAGAGTTACAATGAGCAGTTCTTC
CDR3: CASRGDGQSYNEQFF

size: .
V: TRBV5-6
D: .
J: TRBJ2-4
DNA: TGTGCCAGCAGCTTGGTTACACCAGGGGCCCGACAGTACTTC
CDR3: CASSLVTPGARQYF